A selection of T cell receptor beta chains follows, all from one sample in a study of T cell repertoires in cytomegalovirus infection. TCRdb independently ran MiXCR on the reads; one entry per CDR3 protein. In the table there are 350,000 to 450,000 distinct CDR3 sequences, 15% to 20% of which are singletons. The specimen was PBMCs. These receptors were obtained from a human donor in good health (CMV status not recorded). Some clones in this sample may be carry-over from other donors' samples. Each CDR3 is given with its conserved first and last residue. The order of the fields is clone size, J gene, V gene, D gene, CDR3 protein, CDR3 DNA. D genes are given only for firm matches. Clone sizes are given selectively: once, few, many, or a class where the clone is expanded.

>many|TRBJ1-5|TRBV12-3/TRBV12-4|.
CASSLPGGSNQPQHF
TGTGCCAGCAGTTTACCGGGAGGTAGCAATCAGCCCCAGCATTTT
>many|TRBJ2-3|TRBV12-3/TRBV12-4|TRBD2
CASSFSGQTQYF
TGTGCCAGCAGTTTTAGCGGGCAGACGCAGTATTTT
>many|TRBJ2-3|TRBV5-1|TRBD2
CASSLQGGGPDTQYF
TGCGCCAGCAGCTTGCAAGGCGGGGGGCCAGATACGCAGTATTTT
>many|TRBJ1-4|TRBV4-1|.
CASRTGFANEKLFF
TGCGCCAGCAGAACAGGGTTTGCTAATGAAAAACTGTTTTTT
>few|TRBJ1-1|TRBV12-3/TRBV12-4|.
CASSSRANTEAFF
TGTGCCAGCAGCTCCAGGGCGAACACTGAAGCTTTCTTT
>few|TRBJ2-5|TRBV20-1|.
CSADAARETQYF
TGCAGTGCCGACGCCGCCAGGGAGACCCAGTACTTC
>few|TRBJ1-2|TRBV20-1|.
CSARDEGYTF
TGCAGTGCTAGAGACGAGGGCTACACCTTC
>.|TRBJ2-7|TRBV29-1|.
CSDFPAPLGYEQYF
TGCAGCGATTTTCCCGCGCCCCTAGGGTACGAGCAGTACTTC
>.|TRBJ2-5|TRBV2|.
CASSEWAAQETQYF
TGTGCCAGCAGTGAATGGGCAGCCCAAGAGACCCAGTACTTC
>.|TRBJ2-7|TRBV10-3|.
CAIRGGRTSPHEQYF
TGTGCCATCAGAGGCGGGCGGACCAGTCCCCACGAGCAGTACTTC
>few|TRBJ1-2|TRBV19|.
CASSPDTTSRYTF
TGTGCCAGTAGCCCCGACACCACCTCTCGCTACACCTTC
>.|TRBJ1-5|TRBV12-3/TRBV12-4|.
CASSDSGVSNQPQHF
TGTGCCAGCAGCGATTCAGGGGTGAGCAATCAGCCCCAGCATTTT
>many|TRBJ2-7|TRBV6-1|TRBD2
CASRVAGGYEQYF
TGTGCCAGCAGGGTAGCGGGAGGCTACGAGCAGTACTTC
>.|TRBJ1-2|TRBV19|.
CASSIAQGFGYTF
TGTGCCAGTAGTATTGCGCAGGGCTTCGGCTACACCTTC
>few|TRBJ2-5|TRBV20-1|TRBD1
CSARTGGMETQYF
TGCAGTGCTAGGACAGGGGGCATGGAGACCCAGTACTTC
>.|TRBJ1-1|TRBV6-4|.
CASSESGNTEAFF
TGTGCCAGCAGTGAATCGGGGAACACTGAAGCTTTCTTT
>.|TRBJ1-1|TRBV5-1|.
CASSLAYRGTEAFF
TGCGCCAGCAGCTTGGCCTATAGGGGCACTGAAGCTTTCTTT
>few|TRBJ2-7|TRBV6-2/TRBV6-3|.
CASSTRGRQQHSYEQYF
TGTGCCAGCAGTACGCGTGGTCGGCAGCAGCACTCCTACGAGCAGTACTTC
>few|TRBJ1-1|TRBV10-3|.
CAISEAQGGITEAFF
TGTGCCATCAGTGAAGCACAGGGAGGGATCACTGAAGCTTTCTTT
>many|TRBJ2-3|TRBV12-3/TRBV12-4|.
CASKPDPADETQYF
TGTGCCAGCAAACCGGACCCTGCAGATGAAACGCAGTATTTT
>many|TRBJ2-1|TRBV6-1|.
CASRRDPSYNEQFF
TGTGCCAGCAGACGGGACCCCTCCTACAATGAGCAGTTCTTC
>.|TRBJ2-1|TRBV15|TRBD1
CATSRALGQGAHEQFF
TGTGCCACCAGCAGAGCTTTGGGACAGGGTGCCCATGAGCAGTTCTTC
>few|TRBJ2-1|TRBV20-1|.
CSARARMDEQFF
TGCAGTGCTAGAGCCCGGATGGATGAGCAGTTCTTC
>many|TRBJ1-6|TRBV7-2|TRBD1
CASSPGTESSLHF
TGTGCCAGCAGCCCCGGGACAGAGAGTTCCCTCCACTTT
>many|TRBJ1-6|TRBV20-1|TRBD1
CSASRDRRALHF
TGCAGTGCTAGTCGGGACAGAAGGGCCCTCCACTTT
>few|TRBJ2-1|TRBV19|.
CASSVGVGWDEQFF
TGTGCCAGTAGCGTGGGGGTGGGGTGGGATGAGCAGTTCTTC
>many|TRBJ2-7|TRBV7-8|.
CASSSTGTLTYEQYF
TGTGCCAGCAGCTCGACCGGGACTTTAACCTACGAGCAGTACTTC
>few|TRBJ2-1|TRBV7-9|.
CASSLNRDSTYNEQFF
TGTGCCAGCAGCTTAAACCGGGACTCCACCTACAATGAGCAGTTCTTC
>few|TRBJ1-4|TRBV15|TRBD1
CATAQGGWEKLFF
TGTGCCACCGCACAGGGGGGATGGGAAAAACTGTTTTTT
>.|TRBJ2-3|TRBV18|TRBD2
CASSPGLAGASDTQYF
TGTGCCAGCTCGCCGGGACTAGCGGGAGCCTCAGATACGCAGTATTTT
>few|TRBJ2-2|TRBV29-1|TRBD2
CSVDRGTRSGELFF
TGCAGCGTTGACCGGGGGACTAGATCCGGGGAGCTGTTTTTT
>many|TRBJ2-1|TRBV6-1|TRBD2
CASMLAGYNEQFF
TGTGCCAGCATGCTAGCGGGATACAATGAGCAGTTCTTC
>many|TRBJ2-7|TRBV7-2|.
CASSLGPNYEQYF
TGTGCCAGCAGTCTAGGGCCTAACTACGAGCAGTACTTC
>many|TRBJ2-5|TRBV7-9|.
CASSTPTETQYF
TGTGCCAGCAGCACACCGACGGAGACCCAGTACTTC
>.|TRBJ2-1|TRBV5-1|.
CASSVRGDEQFF
TGCGCCAGCAGCGTGCGGGGCGATGAGCAGTTCTTC
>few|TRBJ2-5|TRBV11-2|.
CASSLAAGLETQYF
TGTGCCAGCAGCTTAGCGGCCGGGTTAGAGACCCAGTACTTC
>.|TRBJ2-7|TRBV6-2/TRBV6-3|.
CASSSPPREQYF
TGTGCCAGCAGTTCCCCCCCGCGCGAGCAGTACTTC
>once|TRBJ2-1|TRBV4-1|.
CASSQTGFNEQFF
TGCGCCAGCAGCCAAACAGGTTTCAATGAGCAGTTCTTC
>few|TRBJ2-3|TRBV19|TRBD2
CASSTESGLAGIGTQYF
TGTGCCAGTAGTACCGAATCGGGACTAGCGGGAATAGGTACGCAGTATTTT
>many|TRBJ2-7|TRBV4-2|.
CASSRTGVSYEQYF
TGTGCCAGCAGCCGAACGGGGGTCTCCTACGAGCAGTACTTC
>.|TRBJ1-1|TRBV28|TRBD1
CASSSLGTGFSEAFF
TGTGCCAGCAGTAGCCTAGGGACAGGTTTTTCTGAAGCTTTCTTT
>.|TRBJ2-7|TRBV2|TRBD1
CASVKDRGNYEQYF
TGTGCCAGCGTGAAGGACAGGGGGAACTACGAGCAGTACTTC
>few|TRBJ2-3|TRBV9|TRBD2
CASSVAGTSVTDTQYF
TGTGCCAGCAGCGTAGCCGGGACTAGCGTTACAGATACGCAGTATTTT
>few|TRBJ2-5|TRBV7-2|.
CASSNFQETQYF
TGTGCCAGCAGCAATTTCCAAGAGACCCAGTACTTC
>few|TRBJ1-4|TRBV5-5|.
CASSLRRWDNEKLFF
TGTGCCAGCAGCTTGCGGAGGTGGGATAATGAAAAACTGTTTTTT
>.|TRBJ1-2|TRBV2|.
CASSENREEVYTF
TGTGCCAGCAGTGAAAACAGGGAAGAGGTCTACACCTTC
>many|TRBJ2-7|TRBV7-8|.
CASSPRPARASYEQYF
TGTGCCAGCAGCCCCCGGCCGGCGAGAGCTTCCTACGAGCAGTACTTC
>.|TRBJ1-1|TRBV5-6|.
CASSLLELRMNTEAFF
TGTGCCAGCAGCTTGTTGGAGCTTCGAATGAACACTGAAGCTTTCTTT
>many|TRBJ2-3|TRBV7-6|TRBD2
CASSPLAGADTQYF
TGTGCCAGCAGCCCTCTAGCGGGGGCGGATACGCAGTATTTT
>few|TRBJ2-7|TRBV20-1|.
CSARDPSADSYEQYF
TGCAGTGCTAGAGATCCCAGCGCAGACTCCTACGAGCAGTACTTC
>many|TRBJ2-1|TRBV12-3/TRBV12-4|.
CASSLPGSQYNEQFF
TGTGCCAGCAGTTTACCCGGGAGTCAGTACAATGAGCAGTTCTTC
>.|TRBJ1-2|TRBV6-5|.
CASSDPVDTRYTF
TGTGCCAGCAGTGACCCGGTCGATACCCGCTACACCTTC
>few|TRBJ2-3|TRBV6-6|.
CASSTRFVGTDTQYF
TGTGCCAGCAGCACCCGGTTTGTAGGCACAGATACGCAGTATTTT
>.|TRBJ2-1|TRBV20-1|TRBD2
CSARATAGGHNEQFF
TGCAGTGCTAGAGCTACAGCGGGAGGGCACAATGAGCAGTTCTTC